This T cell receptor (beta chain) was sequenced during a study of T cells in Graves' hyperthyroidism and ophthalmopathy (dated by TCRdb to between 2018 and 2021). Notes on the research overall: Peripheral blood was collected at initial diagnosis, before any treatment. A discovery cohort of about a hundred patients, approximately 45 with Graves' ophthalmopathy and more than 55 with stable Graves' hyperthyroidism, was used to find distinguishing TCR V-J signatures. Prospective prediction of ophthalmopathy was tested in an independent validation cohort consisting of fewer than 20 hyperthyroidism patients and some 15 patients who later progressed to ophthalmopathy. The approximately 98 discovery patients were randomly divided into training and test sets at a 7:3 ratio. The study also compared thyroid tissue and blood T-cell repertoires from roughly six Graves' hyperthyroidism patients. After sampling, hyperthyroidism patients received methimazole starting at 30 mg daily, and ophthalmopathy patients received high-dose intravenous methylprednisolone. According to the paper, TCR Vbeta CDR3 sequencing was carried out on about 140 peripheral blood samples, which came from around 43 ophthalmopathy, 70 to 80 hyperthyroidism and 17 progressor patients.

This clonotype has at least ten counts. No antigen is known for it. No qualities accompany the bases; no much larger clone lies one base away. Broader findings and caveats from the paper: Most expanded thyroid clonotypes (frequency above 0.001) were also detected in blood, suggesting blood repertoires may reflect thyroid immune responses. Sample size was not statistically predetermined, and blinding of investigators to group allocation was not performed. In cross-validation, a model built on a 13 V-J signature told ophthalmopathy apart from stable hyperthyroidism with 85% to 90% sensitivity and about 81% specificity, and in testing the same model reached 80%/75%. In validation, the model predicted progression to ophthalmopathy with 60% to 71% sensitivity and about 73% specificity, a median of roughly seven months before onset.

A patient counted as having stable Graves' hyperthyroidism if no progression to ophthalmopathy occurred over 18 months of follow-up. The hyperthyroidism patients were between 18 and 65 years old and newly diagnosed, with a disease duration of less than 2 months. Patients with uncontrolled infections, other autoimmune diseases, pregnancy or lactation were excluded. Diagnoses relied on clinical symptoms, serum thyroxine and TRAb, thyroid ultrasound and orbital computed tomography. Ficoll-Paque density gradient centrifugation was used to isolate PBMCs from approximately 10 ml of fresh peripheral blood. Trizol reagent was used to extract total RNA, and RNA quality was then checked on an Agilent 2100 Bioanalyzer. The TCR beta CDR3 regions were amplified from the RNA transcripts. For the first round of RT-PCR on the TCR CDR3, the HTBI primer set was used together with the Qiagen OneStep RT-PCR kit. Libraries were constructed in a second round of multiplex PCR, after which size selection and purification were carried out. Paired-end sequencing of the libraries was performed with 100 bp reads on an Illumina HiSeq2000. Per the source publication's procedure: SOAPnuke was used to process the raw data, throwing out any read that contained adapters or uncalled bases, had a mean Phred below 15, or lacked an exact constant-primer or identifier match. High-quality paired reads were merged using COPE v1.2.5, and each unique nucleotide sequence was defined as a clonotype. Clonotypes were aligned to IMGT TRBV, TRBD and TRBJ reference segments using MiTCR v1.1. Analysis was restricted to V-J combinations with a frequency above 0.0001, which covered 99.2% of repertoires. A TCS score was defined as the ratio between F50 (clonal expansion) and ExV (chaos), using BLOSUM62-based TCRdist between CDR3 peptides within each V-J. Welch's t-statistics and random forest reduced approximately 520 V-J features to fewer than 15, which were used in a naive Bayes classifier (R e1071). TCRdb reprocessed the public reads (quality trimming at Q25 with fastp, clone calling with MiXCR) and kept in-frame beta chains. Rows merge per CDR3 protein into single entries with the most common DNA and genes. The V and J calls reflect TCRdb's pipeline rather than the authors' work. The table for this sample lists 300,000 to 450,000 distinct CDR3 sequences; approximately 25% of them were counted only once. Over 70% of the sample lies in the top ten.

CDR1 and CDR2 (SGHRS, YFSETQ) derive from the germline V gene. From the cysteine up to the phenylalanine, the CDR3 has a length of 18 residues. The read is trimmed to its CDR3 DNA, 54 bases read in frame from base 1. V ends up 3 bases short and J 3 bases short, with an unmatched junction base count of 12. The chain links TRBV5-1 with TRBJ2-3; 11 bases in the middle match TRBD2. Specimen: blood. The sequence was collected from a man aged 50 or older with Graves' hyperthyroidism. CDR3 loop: CASSSLSSGRASTDTQYF. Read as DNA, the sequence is TGCGCCAGCAGCTCCCTGAGTAGCGGGAGGGCGTCTACAGATACGCAGTATTTT.